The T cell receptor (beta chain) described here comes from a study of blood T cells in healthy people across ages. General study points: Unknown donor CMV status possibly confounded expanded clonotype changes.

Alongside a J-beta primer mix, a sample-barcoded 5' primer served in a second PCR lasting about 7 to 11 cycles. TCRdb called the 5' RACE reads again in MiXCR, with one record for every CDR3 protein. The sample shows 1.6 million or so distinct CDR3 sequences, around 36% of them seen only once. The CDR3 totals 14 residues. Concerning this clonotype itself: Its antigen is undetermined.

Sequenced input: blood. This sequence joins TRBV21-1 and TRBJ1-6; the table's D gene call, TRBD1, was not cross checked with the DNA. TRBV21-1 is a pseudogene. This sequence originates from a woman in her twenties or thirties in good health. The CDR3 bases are TGTGCCAGCAGCAAAAAAGGGGGGAATTCACCCCTCCACTTT. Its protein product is CASSKKGGNSPLHF.